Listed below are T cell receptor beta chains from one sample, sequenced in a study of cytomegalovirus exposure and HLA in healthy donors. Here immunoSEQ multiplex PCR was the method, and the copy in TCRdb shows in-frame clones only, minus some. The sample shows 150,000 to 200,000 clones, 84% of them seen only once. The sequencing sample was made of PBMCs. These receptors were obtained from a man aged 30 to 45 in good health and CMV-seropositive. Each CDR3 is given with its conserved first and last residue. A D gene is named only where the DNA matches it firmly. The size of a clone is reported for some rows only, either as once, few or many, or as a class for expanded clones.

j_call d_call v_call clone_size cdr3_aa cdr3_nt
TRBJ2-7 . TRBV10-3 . CAISTDSYEQYF TGTGCCATCAGTACCGACAGCTACGAGCAGTACTTC
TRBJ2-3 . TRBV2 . CASGVKDTQYF TGTGCCAGCGGAGTGAAGGATACGCAGTATTTT
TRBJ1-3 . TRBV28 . CASKLGGAENTIYF TGTGCCAGCAAACTGGGGGGGGCTGAAAACACCATATATTTT
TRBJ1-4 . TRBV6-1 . CASSDRQDQRKLFF TGTGCCAGCAGTGATCGACAGGACCAGAGAAAACTGTTTTTT
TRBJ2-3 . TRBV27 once CASARAGPNFPSTDTQYF TGTGCCAGCGCTCGGGCGGGACCGAACTTTCCTAGCACAGATACGCAGTATTTT
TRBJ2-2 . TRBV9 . CASSVRGNTGELFF TGTGCCAGCAGCGTCAGGGGTAACACCGGGGAGCTGTTTTTT
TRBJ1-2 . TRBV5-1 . CASSFYGGEYGYTF TGCGCCAGCAGCTTTTATGGCGGGGAATATGGCTACACCTTC
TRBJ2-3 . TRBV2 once CASSERSGTDTQYF TGTGCCAGCAGTGAACGTAGCGGCACAGATACGCAGTATTTT
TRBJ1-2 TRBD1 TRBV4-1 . CASSQEEDRVGLGYGYTF TGCGCCAGCAGCCAAGAAGAGGACAGGGTTGGGTTGGGCTATGGCTACACCTTC
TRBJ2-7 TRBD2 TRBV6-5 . CASTTGGVRYEQYF TGTGCCAGCACCACCGGGGGGGTAAGATACGAGCAGTACTTC
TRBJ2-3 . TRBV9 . CASTSRTQITDTQYF TGTGCCAGCACCTCTCGGACACAAATCACAGATACGCAGTATTTT
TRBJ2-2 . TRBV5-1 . CASSLGAGTNTGELFF TGCGCCAGCAGCTTGGGCGCGGGAACGAACACCGGGGAGCTGTTTTTT
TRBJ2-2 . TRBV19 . CASSIGLNTGELFF TGTGCCAGTAGTATAGGTCTTAACACCGGGGAGCTGTTTTTT
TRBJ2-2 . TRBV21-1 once CASSGEGAGELFF TGTGCCAGCAGCGGGGAAGGGGCCGGGGAGCTGTTTTTT
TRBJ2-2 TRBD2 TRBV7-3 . CASSRLAGDSTGELFF TGTGCCAGCAGCCGACTAGCGGGAGACAGTACCGGGGAGCTGTTTTTT
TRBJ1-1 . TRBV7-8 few CASSYRDQGSEAFF TGTGCCAGCAGCTACCGGGACCAGGGGTCTGAAGCTTTCTTT
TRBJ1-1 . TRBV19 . CASSARGRENTEAFF TGTGCCAGTAGTGCCAGGGGAAGGGAAAACACTGAAGCTTTCTTT
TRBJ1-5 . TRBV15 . CATSRDKGSNQPQHF TGTGCCACCAGCAGAGATAAGGGGAGCAATCAGCCCCAGCATTTT